These T cell receptor beta chains were read from a single sample in a study of blood T cell repertoires in COVID-19. The table came from immunoSEQ multiplex PCR; TCRdb's copy has only in-frame clones and leaves some out. The data contain approximately 180,000 clones, around 87% of them singletons. Sequenced input: peripheral blood. The receptors come from a woman aged 70-85 years with COVID-19, enrolled during active disease. The CDR3 runs from the conserved cysteine through the conserved F or W. Fields, in order: V gene, clone size, J gene, CDR3 protein. Size is stated for part of the rows, as once, few or many counts, or as a class when the clone is expanded.

TRBV9	NA	TRBJ1-3	CASSVVGFSGNTIYF
TRBV11-3	NA	TRBJ1-3	CASSLDGRSGNTIYF
TRBV2	NA	TRBJ2-3	CASSRQGDTQYF
TRBV5-1	NA	TRBJ1-2	CASSRTGGGNYGYTF
TRBV29-1	once	TRBJ1-2	CSVYPANYGYTF
TRBV12-2	NA	TRBJ1-1	CASRISGTPNTEAFF
TRBV6-2/TRBV6-3	NA	TRBJ2-7	CASSYVSGGTFYEQYF
TRBV6-2/TRBV6-3	NA	TRBJ2-1	CASSPPPGSGSEQFF
TRBV29-1	once	TRBJ1-1	CSVVPTNTEAFF
TRBV7-3	NA	TRBJ2-1	CASGAAGGWNEQFF
TRBV27	NA	TRBJ1-5	CASRGQGTYNQPQHF
TRBV6-1	NA	TRBJ2-3	CASSESGDTQYF
TRBV28	NA	TRBJ1-1	CASSTRTGGRTEAFF
TRBV7-3	NA	TRBJ2-5	CASSPRAGVETQYF
TRBV12-5	NA	TRBJ2-4	CASGLDLRASKNIQYF
TRBV7-3	NA	TRBJ2-7	CASSPSGTSGAYEQYF
TRBV7-8	NA	TRBJ1-2	CASSLPGTGGGYTF
TRBV11-2	NA	TRBJ1-2	CASRPGGSQGYTF
TRBV9	NA	TRBJ2-1	CASSSRDTSYNEQFF
TRBV10-3	NA	TRBJ2-6	CAISGSRAPRSGANVLTF
TRBV9	NA	TRBJ1-5	CASSLGTGNQPQHF
TRBV19	NA	TRBJ1-3	CASSGQAYSGNTIYF
TRBV12-5	NA	TRBJ2-7	CASGLSSTYEQYF
TRBV4-1	NA	TRBJ1-4	CASSQHGRSDEKLFF
TRBV19	few	TRBJ2-7	CACNSGGGSQERDEQYF
TRBV2	NA	TRBJ2-1	CASKEGTFNEQFF
TRBV11-2	once	TRBJ2-6	CASRRVAGANVLTF
TRBV28	NA	TRBJ1-5	CASSRRGRGNQPQHF
TRBV6-5	NA	TRBJ1-4	CASTGQGGEKLFF
TRBV25-1	once	TRBJ1-5	CASSDGTGTQPQHF
TRBV7-3	NA	TRBJ1-1	CASSSATGTAEAFF
TRBV21-1	NA	TRBJ1-2	CASSRELANYGYTF
TRBV19	NA	TRBJ1-1	CASSPDRVNTEAFF
TRBV19	NA	TRBJ2-1	CATKEWGTGGGGYNEQFF
TRBV28	NA	TRBJ2-2	CASSLLSTSNTGELFF
TRBV2	NA	TRBJ1-5	CASSLQGRYQPQHF
TRBV5-1	NA	TRBJ1-4	CASSNTATNEKLFF
TRBV5-6	NA	TRBJ1-2	CASSSVTGGYGYTF
TRBV4-3	NA	TRBJ1-4	CASSQDNGGANEKLFF
TRBV6-2/TRBV6-3	NA	TRBJ2-7	CASSRTGAVEQYF
TRBV12-5	NA	TRBJ2-3	CASSIGENTQYF
TRBV13	few	TRBJ1-1	CASSKKADRGMNTEAFF
TRBV18	NA	TRBJ1-1	CASSPPFYGTENTEAFF
TRBV30	NA	TRBJ1-1	CALREVADTEAFF
TRBV2	few	TRBJ2-5	CASSVQETQYF
TRBV5-1	NA	TRBJ1-5	CASSLAPRQPQHF
TRBV7-2	NA	TRBJ1-2	CASSSETRVGYTF
TRBV3-1/TRBV3-2	NA	TRBJ2-3	CASRSAGLRDTQYF
TRBV19	once	TRBJ2-7	CASSSGQTYEQYF
TRBV11-3	NA	TRBJ2-3	CASSSPGLAAGTDTQYF
TRBV12-3/TRBV12-4	NA	TRBJ2-7	CASSPHQYEQYF
TRBV7-9	NA	TRBJ2-3	CASSLLTTTSTDTQYF
TRBV28	NA	TRBJ2-3	CASSTPVRLAGVERRADTQYF